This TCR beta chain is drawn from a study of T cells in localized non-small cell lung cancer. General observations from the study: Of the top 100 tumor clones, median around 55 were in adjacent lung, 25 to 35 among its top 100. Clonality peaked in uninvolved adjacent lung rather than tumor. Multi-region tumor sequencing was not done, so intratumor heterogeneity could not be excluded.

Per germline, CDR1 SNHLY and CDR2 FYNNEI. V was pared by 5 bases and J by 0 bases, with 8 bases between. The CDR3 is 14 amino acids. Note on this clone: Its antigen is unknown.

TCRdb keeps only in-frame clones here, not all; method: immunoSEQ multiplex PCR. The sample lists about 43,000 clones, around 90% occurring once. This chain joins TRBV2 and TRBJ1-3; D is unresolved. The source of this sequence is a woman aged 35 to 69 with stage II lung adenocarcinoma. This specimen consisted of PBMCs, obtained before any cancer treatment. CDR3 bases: TGTGCCAGCAGTAGTACACGCTCTGGAAACACCATATATTTT. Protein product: CASSSTRSGNTIYF.